The rows below give T cell receptor beta chains drawn from one sample of a study of OX40 agonist ivuxolimab in advanced cancers. Produced via immunoSEQ multiplex PCR; TCRdb's table is partial and in-frame only. The data contain some 83,000 clones, 80% to 90% of them singletons. Here the sequenced sample was CD4+ or CD8+ T cells sorted from blood, taken in a trial of the OX40 agonist ivuxolimab. The receptors shown here come from an adult with an advanced solid tumor such as melanoma, head and neck, liver or kidney cancer. Each CDR3 is given with its conserved first and last residue. The D gene is left open where the match is weak. Rows may omit the clone size; those that give it use once, few, many or a size class.

>TRBV7-2|TRBJ1-3|.|.
CASSSTGFSGNTIYF
TGTGCCAGCAGCTCCACAGGGTTCTCTGGAAACACCATATATTTT
>TRBV5-6|TRBJ1-6|.|.
CASSLRRSDRSPLHF
TGTGCCAGCAGCTTGCGTCGGTCCGACAGATCACCCCTCCACTTT
>TRBV7-3|TRBJ2-2|TRBD2|.
CASSSSGSGAGELFF
TGTGCCAGCAGTTCTAGCGGGAGCGGAGCCGGGGAGCTGTTTTTT
>TRBV28|TRBJ1-6|.|.
CASSPTGGERWSPLHF
TGTGCCAGCAGTCCCACCGGAGGGGAGAGGTGGTCACCCCTCCACTTT
>TRBV27|TRBJ1-3|.|once
CASSISSGNTIYF
TGTGCCAGCAGTATTTCCTCTGGAAACACCATATATTTT
>TRBV4-2|TRBJ1-6|.|.
CASSQDQGRNSPLHF
TGTGCCAGCAGCCAAGACCAGGGGCGAAATTCACCCCTCCACTTT
>TRBV27|TRBJ2-5|TRBD2|.
CASSLSSAGGRETQYF
TGTGCCAGCAGTTTATCTAGTGCGGGGGGCAGGGAGACCCAGTACTTC
>TRBV28|TRBJ2-3|.|few
CASSLWAAGTDTQYF
TGTGCCAGCAGTTTATGGGCGGCGGGCACAGATACGCAGTATTTT
>TRBV19|TRBJ2-7|TRBD2|.
CASSSSSGSSLYEQYF
TGTGCCAGTAGTAGTTCTAGCGGGAGCTCCTTGTACGAGCAGTACTTC
>TRBV6-1|TRBJ2-5|TRBD2|.
CASTRTGGPSGTQYF
TGTGCCAGCACCCGAACGGGGGGGCCTAGTGGGACCCAGTACTTC
>TRBV12-5|TRBJ2-2|TRBD1|few
CASGTGDTTGELFF
TGTGCTAGTGGAACAGGGGATACCACCGGGGAGCTGTTTTTT
>TRBV4-3|TRBJ2-3|.|.
CASSQTFRQVSDTQYF
TGCGCCAGCAGCCAGACTTTTAGACAGGTATCAGATACGCAGTATTTT
>TRBV15|TRBJ2-3|TRBD2|.
CATSRRGGWTDTQYF
TGTGCCACCAGCCGCCGCGGGGGTTGGACAGATACGCAGTATTTT
>TRBV12-5|TRBJ2-4|.|.
CASGAPVGGAKNIQYF
TGTGCTAGTGGTGCACCGGTTGGGGGGGCCAAAAACATTCAGTACTTC
>TRBV19|TRBJ1-1|TRBD1|.
CASRFDRGTEAFF
TGTGCCAGTAGATTCGACAGGGGCACTGAAGCTTTCTTT
>TRBV11-2|TRBJ1-1|TRBD1|.
CASSLSGQLNTEAFF
TGTGCCAGCAGCTTATCGGGACAGTTGAACACTGAAGCTTTCTTT
>TRBV19|TRBJ1-4|.|.
CASSMWGRDEKLFF
TGTGCCAGTAGTATGTGGGGGAGGGATGAAAAACTGTTTTTT
>TRBV5-1|TRBJ2-2|.|.
CASSSTEARELFF
TGCGCCAGCAGCTCGACCGAGGCTCGGGAGCTGTTTTTT
>TRBV5-6|TRBJ1-3|.|once
CASSLVVGPGNTIYF
TGTGCCAGCAGCTTGGTGGTAGGGCCTGGAAACACCATATATTTT
>TRBV28|TRBJ1-5|TRBD1|.
CASSLRQGANQPQHF
TGTGCCAGCAGTTTGAGGCAGGGGGCAAATCAGCCCCAGCATTTT
>TRBV28|TRBJ1-6|.|.
CASSFVGGNSPLHF
TGTGCCAGCAGTTTCGTGGGGGGTAATTCACCCCTCCACTTT
>TRBV4-1|TRBJ2-5|TRBD2|.
CASSQAVAGAGGETQYF
TGCGCCAGCAGCCAAGCAGTAGCGGGGGCCGGGGGAGAGACCCAGTACTTC
>TRBV6-6|TRBJ1-1|.|.
CASSRRVTEAFF
TGTGCCAGCAGCCGCCGGGTCACTGAAGCTTTCTTT
>TRBV5-4|TRBJ2-5|.|.
CASSLAGRETQYF
TGTGCCAGCAGCTTGGCGGGAAGGGAGACCCAGTACTTC
>TRBV6-1|TRBJ2-7|.|.
CASIRNRNSYEQYF
TGTGCCAGCATTCGCAACAGGAACTCCTACGAGCAGTACTTC
>TRBV18|TRBJ1-5|.|.
CASSPKESNQPQHF
TGTGCCAGCTCACCTAAAGAGAGCAATCAGCCCCAGCATTTT
>TRBV5-1|TRBJ2-1|TRBD2|.
CASSSLAGGGSNEQFF
TGCGCCAGCAGCTCACTAGCGGGAGGTGGTAGTAATGAGCAGTTCTTC
>TRBV6-6|TRBJ1-6|.|few
CASSKPRQADSPLHF
TGTGCCAGCAGTAAACCCCGACAGGCGGATTCACCCCTCCACTTT
>TRBV15|TRBJ2-2|.|.
CATSRAISTGELFF
TGTGCCACCAGCAGAGCCATAAGCACCGGGGAGCTGTTTTTT
>TRBV2|TRBJ2-2|.|.
CASSESRGPTGELFF
TGTGCCAGCAGTGAAAGCCGGGGACCCACCGGGGAGCTGTTTTTT
>TRBV28|TRBJ1-1|TRBD1|.
CASRLGQGAPTEAFF
TGTGCCAGCAGGCTTGGACAGGGGGCGCCCACTGAAGCTTTCTTT
>TRBV4-3|TRBJ2-7|.|.
CASSQDLGDVEEYF
TGCGCCAGCAGCCAAGATCTAGGGGACGTGGAGGAGTACTTC
>TRBV18|TRBJ1-2|.|once
CASSPGQGQHYGYTF
TGTGCCAGCTCACCAGGTCAGGGGCAGCACTATGGCTACACCTTC
>TRBV27|TRBJ2-3|TRBD2|.
CASSLGGSFTDTQYF
TGTGCCAGCAGTTTAGGCGGGAGCTTCACAGATACGCAGTATTTT
>TRBV15|TRBJ2-1|TRBD1|.
CATSLRTGAYNEQFF
TGTGCCACCAGCCTCCGGACAGGGGCGTACAATGAGCAGTTCTTC
>TRBV28|TRBJ1-6|.|.
CASILGRRRANSPLHF
TGTGCCAGCATCCTGGGACGGCGACGGGCCAATTCACCCCTCCACTTT
>TRBV2|TRBJ1-6|.|once
CASSETAQGSPLHF
TGTGCCAGCAGTGAGACAGCTCAGGGTTCACCCCTCCACTTT
>TRBV4-1|TRBJ1-5|.|.
CASSQDGIGIGQPQHF
TGCGCCAGCAGCCAAGATGGGATCGGTATCGGTCAGCCCCAGCATTTT
>TRBV5-1|TRBJ2-3|.|.
CASSLAGTSTDTQYF
TGCGCCAGCAGCTTGGCGGGGACTAGCACAGATACGCAGTATTTT
>TRBV19|TRBJ1-2|TRBD1|.
CASSIEQGARGYTF
TGTGCCAGTAGTATAGAACAGGGGGCCCGTGGCTACACCTTC
>TRBV15|TRBJ2-1|TRBD1|few
CATSPLSQGQGEQFF
TGTGCCACATCCCCGTTATCACAGGGGCAGGGTGAGCAGTTCTTC
>TRBV5-6|TRBJ1-1|.|.
CASSLGGLGTEAFF
TGTGCCAGCAGCTTGGGGGGGCTGGGGACTGAAGCTTTCTTT
>TRBV25-1|TRBJ2-7|.|few
CASRDPVSYEQYF
TGTGCCAGCAGGGACCCAGTATCCTACGAGCAGTACTTC
>TRBV9|TRBJ1-1|.|.
CASSKGGLDTEAFF
TGTGCCAGCAGCAAAGGGGGTTTGGACACTGAAGCTTTCTTT
>TRBV7-2|TRBJ2-3|.|.
CASSLSTDTQYF
TGTGCCAGCAGCTTAAGCACAGATACGCAGTATTTT
>TRBV7-9|TRBJ1-5|.|.
CASSFGQTPNQPQHF
TGTGCCAGCAGCTTCGGGCAGACACCCAATCAGCCCCAGCATTTT
>TRBV11-2|TRBJ2-3|.|.
CASSLEQVFTDTQYF
TGTGCCAGCAGCTTAGAGCAGGTCTTCACAGATACGCAGTATTTT
>TRBV2|TRBJ1-1|.|.
CASSDGRNTEAFF
TGTGCCAGCAGTGACGGCAGGAACACTGAAGCTTTCTTT
>TRBV29-1|TRBJ2-5|.|once
CSVRDGKETQYF
TGCAGCGTGCGGGACGGCAAAGAGACCCAGTACTTC
>TRBV28|TRBJ2-7|.|.
CASMDSNPPYEQYF
TGTGCCAGCATGGACAGTAATCCCCCCTACGAGCAGTACTTC
>TRBV6-6|TRBJ2-7|TRBD2|.
CASSSAGGGIYEQYF
TGTGCCAGCAGTTCGGCAGGCGGGGGTATCTACGAGCAGTACTTC
>TRBV5-1|TRBJ2-7|.|.
CASSLDRLNYEQYF
TGCGCCAGCAGCTTGGACAGGTTAAACTACGAGCAGTACTTC
>TRBV14|TRBJ2-7|.|.
CASSQGSTLRGPRYEQYF
TGTGCCAGCAGCCAAGGTAGTACCCTTCGGGGGCCCCGCTACGAGCAGTACTTC
>TRBV27|TRBJ2-7|.|.
CASSLRGGEQYF
TGTGCCAGCAGTCTGCGCGGAGGCGAGCAGTACTTC
>TRBV5-1|TRBJ2-5|.|.
CASSLGTASQETQYF
TGCGCCAGCAGCTTGGGGACAGCCAGCCAAGAGACCCAGTACTTC
>TRBV19|TRBJ1-5|.|.
CASSMPAGVGSNQPQHF
TGTGCCAGTAGTATGCCGGCAGGGGTGGGGAGCAATCAGCCCCAGCATTTT
>TRBV7-3|TRBJ2-1|TRBD2|.
CASSLRTSGSIEQFF
TGTGCCAGCAGCTTAAGGACTAGCGGGAGTATTGAGCAGTTCTTC
>TRBV6-6|TRBJ2-7|TRBD2|.
CASSLPRGAYEQYF
TGTGCCAGCAGCCTCCCTCGGGGGGCCTACGAGCAGTACTTC
>TRBV28|TRBJ2-5|TRBD2|.
CASSERTSGKQETQYF
TGTGCCAGCAGTGAAAGGACTAGCGGCAAACAAGAGACCCAGTACTTC
>TRBV7-9|TRBJ1-3|.|.
CASPGGTLGVGNTIYF
TGTGCCAGCCCCGGTGGGACCTTAGGAGTTGGAAACACCATATATTTT